One and the same sample provided the 27 T cell receptor beta chains below, sequenced in a study of regulatory T cells in long-lasting Graves disease. Construction of TCR beta libraries relied on iRepertoire HTBI primers and on Arm-PCR targeting CDR3 regions. TCRdb fed the multiplex PCR reads into MiXCR, producing one record per CDR3 protein. The sample lists about 310,000 distinct CDR3 sequences; 20% to 25% were seen once. Time point here: persistent/refractory GD, antithyroid drugs over 5 years with positive TRAb. The TCR library was made from RNA extracted from PBMCs. The material sequenced was peripheral blood mononuclear cells (PBMCs), taken when the disease was refractory, from a patient treated with antithyroid drugs. These receptors all stem from a female donor with Graves disease.

The chain joins TRBV7-8 to TRBJ1-1, with D possibly matching TRBD1 (5 bases). Germline V CDR1 and CDR2: SGHVS, FQNEAQ. The V end lost 8 bases, the J end lost 1 base, and 11 bases lay between the germline ends. The CDR3 extends over 13 amino acids. CDR3 sequence: CASGAPGNTEAFF. In DNA, the CDR3 is TGTGCCAGCGGGGCCCCGGGGAACACTGAAGCTTTCTTT.

In DNA, the CDR3 is TGTGCCAGCAGCTTAGGAGAGCTCTCGGTAGAGCAGTACTTC. Translating it yields CASSLGELSVEQYF. The chain carries TRBV7-9 and TRBJ2-7, with D uncertain. This CDR3 is built from 14 residues. Germline-derived CDR1 and CDR2 are SEHNR and FQNEAQ (reference sequence). V was shortened by 1 base and J by 7 bases, with 14 bases between the two germline ends. The complete variable domain, with remaining parts taken from reference TRBV7-9 and TRBJ2-7, reads DTGVSQNPRHKITKRGQNVTFRCDPISEHNRLYWYRQTLGQGPEFLTYFQNEAQLEKSRLLSDRFSAERPKGSFSTLEIQRTEQGDSAMYLCASSLGELSVEQYFGPGTRLTVT.

This clonotype came up a few times. The chain is built from TRBV12-3 or TRBV12-4 and TRBJ2-1, with 10 bases matching TRBD2. J was trimmed by 2 bases and V by 10 bases; bases with no gene match: 29. The CDR3 runs 22 residues. CDR3 amino acids: CAIIRPRKSSGSKAFAYNEQFF. DNA of the CDR3: TGTGCCATCATACGACCCAGAAAATCTAGCGGGAGTAAGGCCTTCGCCTACAATGAGCAGTTCTTC.

This clonotype was seen ten or more times. This chain joins TRBV11-1 and TRBJ2-5; a possible D gene is TRBD1 (6 bases). Trimming left V 6 bases short and J 2 bases short, with 10 bases between. Germline V gene lookup returns CDR1 SGHAT and CDR2 FQDESV (reference sequence). The length of the CDR3 is 13 residues. CDR3 in DNA: TGTGCCAGCAGAGAGACAGGACAAGAGACCCAGTACTTC. This translates into CASRETGQETQYF.

The chain combines TRBV5-6 with TRBJ2-1, with 9 positions matching TRBD2. The V gene end was trimmed by 4 bases and the J gene end by 1 base; junction bases not matched to a gene: 3. The CDR3 length is 15 residues. CDR1 and CDR2 (germline): SGHDT, YYEEEE. The CDR3 loop reads CASSISGSSYNEQFF. The CDR3 DNA follows: TGTGCCAGCAGCATTAGCGGGAGTTCCTACAATGAGCAGTTCTTC.

This clonotype was seen only a few times. The V gene is TRBV12-3 or TRBV12-4, the J gene TRBJ1-2; unclear D gene. The CDR3 is 14 residues long. Between the trimmed V and J ends, which lost 2 bases and 0 bases, there was a span of 7 bases. The CDR3 spells CASSLYGSNYGYTF. The CDR3, as DNA: TGTGCCAGCAGTTTATACGGATCTAACTATGGCTACACCTTC.

V gene TRBV12-3 or TRBV12-4 combines with J gene TRBJ2-1; either TRBD1 or TRBD2 may fit D (5 bases each). This CDR3 has 14 amino acids. V gave up 3 bases and J gave up 5 bases, with 11 bases separating them. The CDR3 nucleotides are TGTGCCAGCAGTTTTGGGACCCTGCACAATGAGCAGTTCTTC. Protein product: CASSFGTLHNEQFF.

A note on this clonotype: Given the absence of the conserved phenylalanine or tryptophan at the CDR3 end, a read error is likely. The V and J genes are TRBV9 and TRBJ1-6; D possibly corresponds to TRBD1 (5 bases). The length of the CDR3 is 15 residues. Trimming shortened V by 3 bases and J by 7 bases, and 14 bases separated the two germline ends. Germline V CDR1 and CDR2: SGDLS, YYNGEE. The CDR3 DNA follows: TGTGCCAGCAGCGCGGGGGGGGACTCAAATTCACCCCTCCACTCT. Protein: CASSAGGDSNSPLHS.

This clonotype appeared a few times. This chain uses TRBV9 with TRBJ2-7, with 8 bases identical to TRBD1. The germline CDR1 and CDR2 sequences are SGDLS and YYNGEE. V lost 4 bases, J lost 5 bases, and 8 bases stayed unmatched. The CDR3 extends over 14 amino acids. DNA of the CDR3: TGTGCCAGCAGCCCAGGACAGGGTTGGAACGAGCAGTACTTC. It codes for CASSPGQGWNEQYF. The full variable domain, completed using reference TRBV9 and TRBJ2-7, is DSGVTQTPKHLITATGQRVTLRCSPRSGDLSVYWYQQSLDQGLQFLIQYYNGEERAKGNILERFSAQQFPDLHSELNLSSLELGDSALYFCASSPGQGWNEQYFGPGTRLTVT.

This chain connects TRBV7-6 to TRBJ2-7; 9 bases match TRBD2. CDR3 length: 14 amino acids. Germline V gene sequence: CDR1 SGHVS, CDR2 FNYEAQ. V lost 4 bases, J lost 6 bases, and 7 bases stayed unmatched. The CDR3: CASSSLREGGEQYF. CDR3 DNA sequence: TGTGCCAGCAGCTCCCTGCGGGAGGGGGGCGAGCAGTACTTC.

This clonotype has only a few counts. The junction and the germline gene differ at one end; a read error may be behind it. The chain carries TRBV12-3 or TRBV12-4 and TRBJ2-5; perhaps TRBD2 as D (7 bases). The CDR3 loop spans 13 amino acids. CDR3 amino acids: CASNLGGEETQYF. The CDR3 DNA sequence: TGTGCCAGCAATTTAGGGGGGGAGGAGACCCAGTACTTC.

This clonotype was observed at least ten times. The V call is TRBV7-2, the J call TRBJ1-1, with D unresolved. Germline values: CDR1 SGHTA, CDR2 FQGNSA. V was shortened by 5 bases and J by 5 bases, with 12 bases between the two germline ends. The CDR3 sequence is 13 residues long. The CDR3 DNA sequence: TGTGCCAGCAGCGTATCCAAGGGTACTGAAGCTTTCTTT. The encoded protein is CASSVSKGTEAFF.

This clonotype was observed a few times. The V call is TRBV30, the J call TRBJ1-1; no definite D call. The CDR3 loop spans 14 amino acids. Germline V gene sequence: CDR1 GTSNPN, CDR2 SVGIG (reference sequence). V dropped 4 bases and J dropped 1 base, with 13 bases sitting between them. The DNA for the CDR3 is TGTGCCTGGACCGAATCATTTGGGAACACTGAAGCTTTCTTT. Its protein is CAWTESFGNTEAFF.

About this clonotype itself: A far bigger clonotype differs at one base, so this is likely a read error. CDR3 sequence (DNA): TGTGTCAGCAGTTTGTTATCCGAAGACTCTGGGGCCAACGTCCTGACTTTC. Translation: CVSSLLSEDSGANVLTF. V usage is TRBV9 and J usage is TRBJ2-6; no reliable D call. The CDR3 runs 17 residues. CDR1 is SGDLS, CDR2 YYNGEE, per germline.

This clonotype was detected a few times. The V gene is TRBV7-9, the J gene TRBJ2-2; the D is unclear. The length of the CDR3 is 11 residues. Deletions cut 4 bases from V and 7 bases from J, with 4 bases between. Germline assignment: CDR1 SEHNR and CDR2 FQNEAQ (reference sequence). The CDR3 sequence: CASSWDGELFF. CDR3 nucleotides: TGTGCCAGCAGCTGGGACGGGGAGCTGTTTTTT.

The V and J genes are TRBV9 and TRBJ2-1, with D possibly TRBD2 on 7 matching bases. Germline CDR1 reads SGDLS; CDR2 reads YYNGEE. V lost 0 bases and J 4 bases, leaving 11 bases between the germline ends. This CDR3 has 15 amino acids. CDR3: CASSVEGGGYNEQFF. Here the CDR3 DNA reads TGTGCCAGCAGCGTAGAGGGGGGGGGGTACAATGAGCAGTTCTTC.

This clonotype has a count of ten or more. The chain employs TRBV7-9 and TRBJ2-2; 9 bases fit TRBD2. V gave up 5 bases and J gave up 3 bases; unmatched junction bases: 7. CDR3 length equals 16 residues. The germline CDR1 and CDR2 sequences are SEHNR and FQNEAQ (reference sequence). As DNA, the CDR3 is TGTGCCAGCAGCCGTCGCAGACTAGCGGACACCGGGGAGCTGTTTTTT. It specifies CASSRRRLADTGELFF.

This clonotype appeared a few times. This chain joins TRBV5-6 and TRBJ1-5; TRBD1 matches at 7 bases. Looked up from germline, CDR1 is SGHDT and CDR2 is YYEEEE. V trimming: 4 bases; J trimming: 6 bases; junction bases outside the gene matches: 7. The CDR3 runs 14 residues. CDR3 region: CASSIHRGGQPQHF. Here the CDR3 DNA reads TGTGCCAGCAGCATCCACAGGGGAGGTCAGCCCCAGCATTTT.

This clonotype came up a few times. The genes are TRBV20-1 and TRBJ1-6; 7 bases fit TRBD1. Germline loops: CDR1 DFQATT, CDR2 SNEGSKA (reference sequence). V dropped 5 bases and J dropped 5; count of bases not matched to a gene: 12. The CDR3 loop spans 16 amino acids. The CDR3, as DNA: TGCAGTGCTCCGACAGGGTCGGTCAACCATAATTCACCCCTCCACTTT. Translating gives CSAPTGSVNHNSPLHF.

This clonotype occurred many times. The chain recombines TRBV28 with TRBJ2-5, with TRBD2 matching 7 bases. V lost 6 bases to trimming and J lost 0 bases; unmatched junction nucleotides: 16. This CDR3 contains 18 residues. Germline V gene lookup returns CDR1 MDHEN and CDR2 SYDVKM. CDR3 bases: TGTGCCAGCAGCCCAGACCGACTAGCCGGCTGGCACCAAGAGACCCAGTACTTC. This gives the protein CASSPDRLAGWHQETQYF. Full variable domain (outside the CDR3, taken from reference TRBV28 and TRBJ2-5): DVKVTQSSRYLVKRTGEKVFLECVQDMDHENMFWYRQDPGLGLRLIYFSYDVKMKEKGDIPEGYSVSREKKERFSLILESASTNQTSMYLCASSPDRLAGWHQETQYFGPGTRLLVL.

This clonotype has only a few counts. The chain couples TRBV20-1 to TRBJ2-7; D is ambiguous. This CDR3 region has 14 residues. V shed 6 bases and J shed 3 bases, with 18 bases lying between them. The germline V gene encodes CDR1 DFQATT and CDR2 SNEGSKA (reference sequence). The CDR3 DNA follows: TGCAGTGCGCATCGGGCATCGATCGGCTACGAGCAGTACTTC. Encoded protein: CSAHRASIGYEQYF.

This clonotype has a count of ten or more. The V gene is TRBV28, the J gene TRBJ1-3; D perhaps matches TRBD1 (5 bases). V was pared by 1 base and J by 8 bases, with 18 bases between. Germline CDR1 MDHEN, CDR2 SYDVKM. The CDR3 totals 16 residues. CDR3: CASSLFQGSNADTIYF. The CDR3 bases are TGTGCCAGCAGTTTATTCCAGGGCAGCAACGCGGACACCATATATTTT.

In this sample, this clonotype turned up a few times. The rearrangement joins TRBV28 to TRBJ2-1, with a possible D match to TRBD2 (5 bases). Germline V gene data show CDR1 as MDHEN and CDR2 as SYDVKM. This CDR3 has 18 amino acids. V was cut by 1 base and J by 0 bases, with 16 bases left in between. The CDR3 loop is CASSLLGSRSVSYNEQFF. The CDR3 nucleotides read TGTGCCAGCAGTTTATTAGGGAGTCGGTCGGTCTCCTACAATGAGCAGTTCTTC. Looking up the rest from reference TRBV28 and TRBJ2-1 gives the full variable domain: DVKVTQSSRYLVKRTGEKVFLECVQDMDHENMFWYRQDPGLGLRLIYFSYDVKMKEKGDIPEGYSVSREKKERFSLILESASTNQTSMYLCASSLLGSRSVSYNEQFFGPGTRLTVL.

This clonotype was picked up many times. The chain is built from TRBV10-1 and TRBJ2-7, with D uncertain. Germline CDR1 reads WNHNN; CDR2 reads SYGVQD (reference sequence). The CDR3 runs 13 residues. V lost 4 bases, J lost 0 bases, and 7 bases lay in between. CDR3 in DNA: TGCGCCAGCAGTGGACCGTCCTCCTACGAGCAGTACTTC. Protein sequence: CASSGPSSYEQYF.

This clonotype was seen many times. The chain links TRBV2 to TRBJ2-7, with 9 positions matching TRBD2. Germline trimming cut 7 bases from V and 1 base from J; bases unmatched to any gene: 5. Germline V gives CDR1 SNHLY, CDR2 FYNNEI. The CDR3 has 14 amino acids. CDR3 protein: CASNPLAGSYEQYF. DNA of the CDR3: TGTGCCAGCAACCCACTAGCGGGTTCCTACGAGCAGTACTTC.

The table lists this clonotype with many counts. The V gene is TRBV20-1, the J gene TRBJ2-7; 10 bases map to TRBD2. CDR1 DFQATT and CDR2 SNEGSKA come from the germline V gene (reference sequence). The length of the CDR3 is 15 residues. The V and J ends lost 4 bases and 3 bases, in that order; junction bases with no gene match: 9. DNA for the CDR3: TGCAGTGCTAAGTTACTAGCGGGGATAGACTACGAGCAGTACTTC. Protein product: CSAKLLAGIDYEQYF.

This clonotype was counted many times. The V gene is TRBV12-3 or TRBV12-4, the J gene TRBJ2-2; D not certain. The CDR3 extends over 18 amino acids. V gave up 5 bases and J gave up 5 bases, with 24 bases separating them. The CDR3 loop reads CASSKYRPEKIETGELFF. The CDR3 nucleotides are TGTGCCAGCAGTAAATACCGGCCCGAGAAGATAGAGACCGGGGAGCTGTTTTTT.